The 32 T cell receptor beta chains below all came from one sample that was sequenced in a study of OX40 agonist ivuxolimab in advanced cancers. Libraries were built with the immunoSEQ multiplex PCR assay. The immuneACCESS repertoire file appears here via TCRdb, limited to in-frame rearrangements. These files lack a portion of the clones; in checked studies, under half of the deficit traces to unresolved V genes, and the cause of the others is not known. For this sample there are about 20,000 clones; 83% appear just once. The ten largest clones take up 21% of the sample. The material sequenced was CD4+ or CD8+ T cells sorted from blood, taken in a trial of the OX40 agonist ivuxolimab. The receptors here all came from an adult with an advanced solid tumor such as melanoma, head and neck, liver or kidney cancer.

The rearrangement joins TRBV2 to TRBJ1-5, with D possibly being TRBD1 (6 bases). The length of the CDR3 is 14 residues. Trimming shortened V by 8 bases and J by 3 bases, and 14 bases separated the two germline ends. Looked up from germline, CDR1 is SNHLY and CDR2 is FYNNEI. The CDR3 region is CASWDPGHNQPQHF. The CDR3 nucleotides are TGTGCCAGCTGGGACCCGGGACACAATCAGCCCCAGCATTTT.

The gene calls are TRBV7-2 and TRBJ2-7; no definite D call. There are 12 residues in the CDR3. Trimming pared 3 bases from V and 6 bases from J, leaving 9 bases between. CDR1 is SGHTA, CDR2 FQGNSA, per germline. This chain's CDR3 is CASSFGISEQYF. The CDR3 nucleotides are TGTGCCAGCAGCTTTGGCATAAGCGAGCAGTACTTC.

The chain carries TRBV6-5 and TRBJ2-3; possible D gene TRBD2, 6 bases. The CDR3 length is 14 residues. CDR1 MNHEY and CDR2 SVGAGI come from the germline V gene. The V gene lost 4 bases and the J gene lost 3 bases, with 11 bases spanning the gap. The DNA of the CDR3 is TGTGCCAGCAGTTTCCCCGGAGGGACAGATACGCAGTATTTT. Residues: CASSFPGGTDTQYF.

Judged by abundance, this clone is medium-sized (0.01 to 0.1%). The chain combines TRBV20-1 with TRBJ1-2, with D uncertain. CDR1 and CDR2 (germline): DFQATT, SNEGSKA (reference sequence). The CDR3 has 10 amino acids. V was clipped by 3 bases and J by 6 bases, with 5 bases between them. CDR3 sequence reads: CSASSNGYTF. For the CDR3, the DNA is TGCAGTGCTAGCAGCAATGGCTACACCTTC.

The J gene is TRBJ2-1, the V gene TRBV4-3; 7 bases line up with TRBD2. The germline CDR1 and CDR2 sequences are LGHNA and YSLEER. The length of the CDR3 is 16 residues. V gave up 0 bases and J gave up 4 bases; unmatched junction bases: 6. CDR3 nucleotide sequence: TGCGCCAGCAGCCAAGAGGGGTCGGGAGGATACAATGAGCAGTTCTTC. Amino acid sequence: CASSQEGSGGYNEQFF.

This clone was picked up many times. The rearrangement uses TRBV10-1 and TRBJ2-2; TRBD1 agrees at 7 bases. V lost 2 bases and J lost 4; bases outside the gene matches: 4. This CDR3 comprises 15 residues. Germline lookup yields CDR1 WNHNN and CDR2 SYGVQD (reference sequence). This chain's CDR3 is CASSEDRVSTGELFF. DNA for the CDR3: TGCGCCAGCAGTGAGGACAGGGTCAGCACCGGGGAGCTGTTTTTT.

V is TRBV30 and J is TRBJ2-2, with TRBD2 matching over 9 bases. The germline V gene encodes CDR1 GTSNPN and CDR2 SVGIG (reference sequence). This CDR3 is built from 15 residues. With V trimmed by 3 bases and J by 3 bases, 5 bases remained unmatched. The CDR3 sequence is CAWSLTSGYTGELFF. CDR3 sequence (DNA): TGTGCCTGGAGCCTAACTAGCGGGTACACCGGGGAGCTGTTTTTT.

V usage is TRBV19 and J usage is TRBJ2-7; the D gene is possibly TRBD1 (6 bases). V was cut by 3 bases and J by 4 bases, with 16 bases left in between. In germline, CDR1 is LNHDA, CDR2 SQIVND (reference sequence). The CDR3 runs to 15 residues. CDR3 protein: CASSILTGGDYEQYF. The CDR3 DNA is TGTGCCAGTAGTATTTTGACTGGGGGCGATTACGAGCAGTACTTC.

The rearrangement links TRBV19 to TRBJ1-5; perhaps TRBD1 as D (5 bases). V was cut by 6 bases and J by 5 bases, with 14 bases left in between. This CDR3 contains 14 residues. Germline V gene sequence: CDR1 LNHDA, CDR2 SQIVND (reference sequence). CDR3 DNA: TGTGCCAGTAGACTGGAGGGGAGACATCAGCCCCAGCATTTT. This sequence encodes CASRLEGRHQPQHF.

The chain has TRBV6-5 and TRBJ2-7, with 10 bases aligning to TRBD2. V was clipped by 10 bases and J by 5 bases; unmatched bases: 8. CDR1 is MNHEY, CDR2 SVGAGI, per germline. The CDR3 is 13 residues long. CDR3 sequence reads: CATGASGRDEQYF. CDR3 DNA: TGTGCCACCGGGGCTAGCGGGAGAGACGAGCAGTACTTC.

The rearrangement joins TRBV6-1 to TRBJ2-1; D ambiguous. The CDR3 spans 12 residues. The V gene's germline CDR1 is MNHNS and CDR2 SASEGT. V dropped 2 bases and J dropped 7 bases, with 6 bases sitting between them. The CDR3 sequence: CASSEYINEQFF. The CDR3 DNA reads as TGTGCCAGCAGTGAATATATAAATGAGCAGTTCTTC.

This clone showed up just a few times. The germline gene is not matched at one end of the junction; a read error may be the cause. The J gene is TRBJ1-1, the V gene TRBV7-9; D is uncertain. This CDR3 spans 16 amino acids. The germline gives CDR1 SEHNR, CDR2 FQNEAQ (reference sequence). The DNA of the CDR3 is TGTGCCAGCAGCCTAGGAGGCCGACTGACAAACAGTGAAGCTTTCTTT. Its translation: CASSLGGRLTNSEAFF.

This clone is deemed medium-sized. J is TRBJ1-6 and V is TRBV14; TRBD1 matches at 7 bases. Trimming cost V 5 bases and J 9 bases; bases outside gene matches: 7. Germline CDR1 is SGHDN and CDR2 is FVKESK. CDR3 length: 14 amino acids. In DNA form, the CDR3 reads TGTGCCAGCAGCGCCGGGACAGCCCTTTCACCCCTCCACTTT. Translating gives CASSAGTALSPLHF.

V usage is TRBV5-4 and J usage is TRBJ1-2; 8 bases agree with TRBD1. Germline values: CDR1 SGHNT, CDR2 YYREEE (reference sequence). Germline trimming cut 0 bases from V and 0 bases from J; bases unmatched to any gene: 7. The CDR3 length is 17 residues. The CDR3 DNA reads as TGTGCCAGCAGCTTGGAAGACAGGGGCTTAGCTAACTATGGCTACACCTTC. Its translation is CASSLEDRGLANYGYTF.

The chain has TRBV6-5 and TRBJ1-2, with D maybe TRBD1 (6 bases). Germline V gene lookup returns CDR1 MNHEY and CDR2 SVGAGI. This CDR3 region has 12 residues. Trimming cost V 8 bases and J 4 bases, with 11 bases left between them. CDR3 loop: CASRGQFYGYTF. The CDR3 nucleotides read TGTGCCAGCCGGGGGCAGTTCTATGGCTACACCTTC.

This chain connects TRBV19 to TRBJ2-2; D remains ambiguous. Trimming took 7 bases from V and 0 from J, leaving 12 bases between them. Germline lookup yields CDR1 LNHDA and CDR2 SQIVND (reference sequence). The CDR3 is made up of 15 amino acids. CDR3 coding DNA: TGTGCCAGTACCTGGGCGAGTGCGAACACCGGGGAGCTGTTTTTT. Encoded protein: CASTWASANTGELFF.

The rearrangement links TRBV29-1 to TRBJ1-1; the D is unclear. Germline CDR1 reads SQVTM; CDR2 reads ANQGSEA. There are 15 residues in the CDR3. V lost 7 bases to trimming and J lost 2 bases, with 20 bases between them. The CDR3, as DNA: TGCAGCGCCCACCTTTTGGCGGGAGTAAACACTGAAGCTTTCTTT. This sequence encodes CSAHLLAGVNTEAFF.

The rearrangement links TRBV11-2 to TRBJ2-7; D uncertain. In germline, CDR1 is SGHAT, CDR2 FQNNGV. Trimming pared 1 base from V and 0 bases from J, leaving 7 bases between. There are 14 residues in the CDR3. The CDR3 DNA reads TGTGCCAGCAGCTTAGGTTATAACTCCTACGAGCAGTACTTC. Translated: CASSLGYNSYEQYF.

This sequence joins TRBV7-2 and TRBJ2-7; the D call may be TRBD1 or TRBD2 (5 bases each). Germline V gene data show CDR1 as SGHTA and CDR2 as FQGNSA. V lost 3 bases and J lost 2, with 11 bases in between. CDR3 length equals 14 residues. Here the CDR3 reads CASSFRDGAYEQYF. CDR3 DNA sequence: TGTGCCAGCAGCTTCCGGGACGGTGCCTACGAGCAGTACTTC.

The J gene is TRBJ1-2, the V gene TRBV7-9, with D perhaps matching TRBD1 (5 bases). Germline values: CDR1 SEHNR, CDR2 FQNEAQ (reference sequence). This CDR3 has 14 amino acids. Trimming pared 1 base from V and 8 bases from J, leaving 14 bases between. CDR3 in amino acids: CASSLEKTEFGYTF. In DNA form, the CDR3 reads TGTGCCAGCAGCTTAGAAAAGACAGAATTCGGCTACACCTTC.

This clone appeared a single time. The chain links TRBV4-1 to TRBJ2-1; TRBD2 matches 7 bases. The germline V gene has CDR1 MGHRA and CDR2 YSYEKL. Trimming cost V 0 bases and J 4 bases; bases outside gene matches: 6. The CDR3 has 16 amino acids. CDR3 loop: CASSQDALAEYNEQFF. The CDR3 DNA reads as TGCGCCAGCAGCCAAGATGCCCTAGCGGAGTACAATGAGCAGTTCTTC.

The rearrangement joins TRBV5-6 to TRBJ1-1, with TRBD1 as a possible D gene (6 bases). The CDR3 spans 15 residues. CDR1 is SGHDT and CDR2 is YYEEEE in the germline V gene. Trimming removed 4 bases at V and 0 bases at J, with 13 bases between. The CDR3 sequence is CASSADDRLNTEAFF. CDR3 in DNA: TGTGCCAGCAGCGCCGATGACAGGCTGAACACTGAAGCTTTCTTT.

V and J are TRBV5-1 and TRBJ2-7; 9 bases fit TRBD1. Unmatched junction bases numbered 8, after V lost 5 bases and J lost 5 bases. Germline loops: CDR1 SGHRS, CDR2 YFSETQ. This CDR3 comprises 14 residues. CDR3 nucleotides: TGCGCCAGCAGATATACGGGACAGGGAAACGAGCAGTACTTC. Translated: CASRYTGQGNEQYF.

This clone has just one count. The chain combines TRBV7-9 with TRBJ1-1; D gene uncertain. Germline V CDR1 and CDR2: SEHNR, FQNEAQ (reference sequence). V dropped 5 bases and J dropped 1 base, with 8 bases sitting between them. This CDR3 has 13 residues. The CDR3 loop reads CASSLAGNTEAFF. In DNA, the CDR3 is TGTGCCAGCAGCCTGGCAGGGAACACTGAAGCTTTCTTT.

This sequence joins TRBV28 and TRBJ1-4; TRBD1 matches at 7 bases. The CDR3 runs to 13 residues. Germline CDR1 is MDHEN and CDR2 is SYDVKM. Trimming removed 10 bases from V and 6 bases from J; junction bases left unmatched: 8. The DNA of the CDR3 is TGTGCCACCGCGGGGACAGCGTATGAAAAACTGTTTTTT. This encodes CATAGTAYEKLFF.

This clone was detected many times. V and J are TRBV5-5 and TRBJ1-2, with TRBD1 matching 8 bases. CDR1 and CDR2 from the germline V gene are SGHKS and YYEKEE (reference sequence). V trimming: 4 bases; J trimming: 1 base; junction bases outside the gene matches: 9. This CDR3 is 16 amino acids long. CDR3: CASSPGTGNFNYGYTF. The CDR3, as DNA: TGTGCCAGCAGCCCGGGGACAGGCAATTTTAACTATGGCTACACCTTC.

The CDR3 DNA follows: TGTGCCAGCAGGGGGCCCTGGGAGCAGTACTTC. As protein: CASRGPWEQYF. The chain uses TRBV6-1 and TRBJ2-7, with D tentatively TRBD1 (5 bases). This CDR3 is 11 amino acids long. V lost 6 bases, J lost 7 bases, and 10 bases lay in between. The germline CDR1 and CDR2 sequences are MNHNS and SASEGT.

The chain couples TRBV5-4 to TRBJ1-1, with D unresolved. Trimming took off 2 bases at V and 6 bases at J, with 11 bases between the two ends. The CDR3 spans 13 residues. In germline, CDR1 is SGHNT, CDR2 YYREEE (reference sequence). Written as DNA, the CDR3 is TGTGCCAGCAGCTTTCCCTCTGGTCCTGAAGCTTTCTTT. It codes for CASSFPSGPEAFF. Full variable domain (outside the CDR3, taken from reference TRBV5-4 and TRBJ1-1): ETGVTQSPTHLIKTRGQQVTLRCSSQSGHNTVSWYQQALGQGPQFIFQYYREEENGRGNFPPRFSGLQFPNYSSELNVNALELDDSALYLCASSFPSGPEAFFGQGTRLTVV.

The CDR3 DNA reads TGTGCCAGCAGGACGGGGGTAGCGGGAAGGAATGAGCAGTTCTTC. Translating gives CASRTGVAGRNEQFF. The chain couples TRBV7-2 to TRBJ2-1; 8 positions agree with TRBD2. The CDR3 loop spans 15 amino acids. Germline V gene data show CDR1 as SGHTA and CDR2 as FQGNSA. With V trimmed by 6 bases and J by 7 bases, 11 bases remained unmatched.

The rearrangement links TRBV28 to TRBJ1-5; a weak D match, TRBD1 (6 bases). This CDR3 comprises 14 residues. V shed 3 bases and J shed 6 bases, with 12 bases lying between them. Germline V gene lookup returns CDR1 MDHEN and CDR2 SYDVKM. The CDR3 DNA sequence: TGTGCCAGCAGTTTCAGGACAGTTGTTCAGCCCCAGCATTTT. Translating it yields CASSFRTVVQPQHF.

The chain carries TRBV2 and TRBJ1-2, with no clear D. This CDR3 has 12 residues. CDR1 and CDR2 (germline): SNHLY, FYNNEI. Trimming removed 4 bases from V and 6 bases from J, with 9 bases in between. Written as DNA, the CDR3 is TGTGCCAGCAGTGTGGGAAATGATGGCTACACCTTC. This codes for CASSVGNDGYTF.

This clone occurred a few times. V and J are TRBV2 and TRBJ1-5; TRBD1 matches 7 bases. Germline lookup yields CDR1 SNHLY and CDR2 FYNNEI. V trimming: 7 bases; J trimming: 7 bases; junction bases outside the gene matches: 13. The CDR3 covers 15 residues. The CDR3 bases are TGTGCCAGCACCAGACAGGGTGCCGAGAGGCAGCCCCAGCATTTT. This codes for CASTRQGAERQPQHF.